This passage covers 31 T cell receptor beta chains from one sample sequenced in a study of shared clonotypes between healthy human individuals. This table comes from immunoSEQ multiplex PCR, and its TCRdb copy is limited to in-frame clones, with some not included. The table shows about 1 million clones, with roughly 70% occurring only once. Sequencing input: memory CD4+ T cells sorted from blood. Subset of the sample: CD45RA-negative fraction. The receptors here all came from a man aged 18 to 30 in good health.

The DNA of the CDR3 is TGCGCCAGCAGCTTGGCTAATTTCAACACCGGGGAGCTGTTTTTT. Translated: CASSLANFNTGELFF. The chain combines TRBV5-1 with TRBJ2-2, with no clear D. Trimming left V 0 bases short and J 2 bases short, with 8 bases between. Germline values: CDR1 SGHRS, CDR2 YFSETQ. The length of the CDR3 is 15 residues.

The chain carries TRBV6-1 and TRBJ2-7; D is ambiguous. The CDR3 totals 13 residues. The V and J ends lost 6 bases and 6 bases respectively, with 15 bases between them. Germline V gene sequence: CDR1 MNHNS, CDR2 SASEGT. CDR3 amino acids: CASRDNELSEQYF. In nucleotides, the CDR3 is TGTGCCAGCAGAGACAACGAACTTTCCGAGCAGTACTTC.

The genes are TRBV28 and TRBJ1-5, with D possibly TRBD1 on 5 matching bases. The CDR3 is 12 residues long. Between the trimmed V and J ends, which lost 8 bases and 6 bases, there was a span of 11 bases. The germline CDR1 and CDR2 sequences are MDHEN and SYDVKM. The CDR3 DNA reads as TGTGCCAGCGGCCAGGGACCTCAGCCCCAGCATTTT. Its protein is CASGQGPQPQHF.

The genes are TRBV19 and TRBJ1-4, with D possibly being TRBD1 (5 bases). Germline CDR1 LNHDA, CDR2 SQIVND (reference sequence). Trimming took off 5 bases at V and 5 bases at J, with 18 bases between the two ends. There are 16 residues in the CDR3. CDR3: CASSPGTGSQNEKLFF. The DNA for the CDR3 is TGTGCCAGTAGTCCCGGGACGGGCAGCCAGAATGAAAAACTGTTTTTT.

Turning to this clone: This clone may be a read error of a much larger clone one base away. CDR3 region: CASSEGAKNIQYF. The CDR3 DNA follows: TGTGCCAGCAGTGAAGGAGCCAAAAACATTCAGTACTTC. The rearrangement joins TRBV2 to TRBJ2-4; D is undetermined. The germline gives CDR1 SNHLY, CDR2 FYNNEI. Trimming pared 1 base from V and 0 bases from J, leaving 1 base between. The CDR3 runs 13 residues.

The rearrangement links TRBV6-6 to TRBJ2-7, with 9 bases identical to TRBD1. Per the germline V gene, CDR1 is MNHNY and CDR2 is SVGAGI (reference sequence). This CDR3 contains 15 residues. J lost 4 bases, V lost 8 bases, and 12 bases had no gene match. The CDR3 DNA is TGTGCCAGCTGCGTGTCCGGGACAGGGTCATACGAGCAGTACTTC. As protein: CASCVSGTGSYEQYF.

The chain carries TRBV27 and TRBJ2-3, with D perhaps matching TRBD1 (6 bases). Trimming removed 5 bases at V and 3 bases at J, with 18 bases between. The CDR3 consists of 16 residues. Germline CDR1 and CDR2: MNHEY and SMNVEV (reference sequence). The CDR3 loop reads CASSKRGTLQTDTQYF. The DNA for the CDR3 is TGTGCCAGCAGTAAACGAGGGACACTTCAAACAGATACGCAGTATTTT.

The chain links TRBV13 to TRBJ1-6; D is possibly TRBD1 (5 bases). Germline lookup yields CDR1 PRHDT and CDR2 FYEKMQ (reference sequence). The CDR3 sequence is 15 residues long. V gave up 0 bases and J gave up 12 bases, with 15 bases separating them. The CDR3, as DNA: TGTGCCAGCAGCTTAGGCGGGGGGGTTACAGGACCCCTCCACTTT. This translates into CASSLGGGVTGPLHF.

The chain has TRBV9 and TRBJ2-7; D not certain. This CDR3 has 16 residues. Germline CDR1 and CDR2: SGDLS and YYNGEE. Between the trimmed V and J ends, which lost 2 bases and 0 bases, there was a span of 15 bases. The CDR3 protein is CASSVEHSPSSYEQYF. CDR3 coding DNA: TGTGCCAGCAGCGTCGAACATTCCCCGAGCTCCTACGAGCAGTACTTC.

This chain connects TRBV27 to TRBJ2-7; the D gene is possibly TRBD1 (6 bases). V lost 0 bases to trimming and J lost 3 bases, with 12 bases between them. Germline V gene data show CDR1 as MNHEY and CDR2 as SMNVEV (reference sequence). The length of the CDR3 is 15 residues. The DNA for the CDR3 is TGTGCCAGCAGTTTATCGCCTACAGGGATCTACGAGCAGTACTTC. This sequence encodes CASSLSPTGIYEQYF.

V gene TRBV7-9 combines with J gene TRBJ1-1, with a possible D match to TRBD1 (5 bases). Trimming left V 5 bases short and J 3 bases short, with 19 bases between. The CDR3 length is 16 residues. The germline CDR1 and CDR2 sequences are SEHNR and FQNEAQ (reference sequence). CDR3 residues: CASSPGRDRVDTEAFF. In nucleotides, the CDR3 is TGTGCCAGCAGCCCCGGCAGGGATCGGGTTGACACTGAAGCTTTCTTT.

The CDR3 sequence: CASSRTGANEQFF. CDR3 DNA: TGTGCCAGCAGCAGGACAGGGGCCAATGAGCAGTTCTTC. V and J are TRBV7-2 and TRBJ2-1; 9 nucleotides agree with TRBD1. CDR3 size: 13 residues. Germline loops: CDR1 SGHTA, CDR2 FQGNSA. Trimming took 5 bases from V and 6 from J; bases not matched to a gene: 2.

This sequence joins TRBV5-6 and TRBJ1-6; tentatively, D is TRBD1 (5 bases). The V end lost 2 bases, the J end lost 5 bases, and 14 bases lay between the germline ends. CDR1 and CDR2 from the germline V gene are SGHDT and YYEEEE. The CDR3 covers 16 residues. The chain's CDR3 is CASSFAGSRDNSPLHF. As DNA, the CDR3 is TGTGCCAGCAGCTTTGCAGGGTCTAGGGATAATTCACCCCTCCACTTT.

V usage is TRBV2 and J usage is TRBJ1-2; the D is unclear. V lost 4 bases and J 5 bases, leaving 8 bases between the germline ends. Germline V gene data show CDR1 as SNHLY and CDR2 as FYNNEI. CDR3 length equals 12 residues. The CDR3 loop is CASSARLYGYTF. The CDR3 bases are TGTGCCAGCAGTGCCAGGCTGTATGGCTACACCTTC.

This chain connects TRBV5-1 to TRBJ2-5, with D hard to call. This CDR3 is built from 15 residues. Germline-derived CDR1 and CDR2 are SGHRS and YFSETQ. The V and J ends lost 0 bases and 0 bases respectively, with 9 bases between them. In nucleotides, the CDR3 is TGCGCCAGCAGCTTGGGGCAGGCCAACCAAGAGACCCAGTACTTC. Protein sequence: CASSLGQANQETQYF.

About this clone itself: The sample has other DNA sequences that encode this CDR3 too. The chain recombines TRBV6-1 with TRBJ2-3; the D is unclear. Germline V gene data show CDR1 as MNHNS and CDR2 as SASEGT. This CDR3 is 13 amino acids long. V was clipped by 4 bases and J by 2 bases, with 7 bases between them. CDR3 sequence: CASSASDTDTQYF. In nucleotides, the CDR3 is TGTGCCAGCAGTGCTTCGGACACAGATACGCAGTATTTT.

This clone was counted between two and nine times. The chain employs TRBV27 and TRBJ2-4, with TRBD2 matching 7 bases. Trimming took 4 bases from V and 6 from J; bases not matched to a gene: 6. The CDR3 contains 14 residues. Germline V gene lookup returns CDR1 MNHEY and CDR2 SMNVEV (reference sequence). The DNA of the CDR3 is TGTGCCAGCAGTTCCACGGGCGGGGGAAACATTCAGTACTTC. It specifies CASSSTGGGNIQYF.

The rearrangement joins TRBV2 to TRBJ2-2; the match to TRBD1 covers 7 bases. Trimming cost V 4 bases and J 1 base; bases outside gene matches: 3. In germline, CDR1 is SNHLY, CDR2 FYNNEI. The CDR3 spans 15 residues. CDR3 DNA sequence: TGTGCCAGCAGTGTAGGGACAGTGAACACCGGGGAGCTGTTTTTT. Its translation: CASSVGTVNTGELFF.

The rearrangement uses TRBV10-1 and TRBJ2-3; no clear D. The germline CDR1 and CDR2 sequences are WNHNN and SYGVQD (reference sequence). Trimming stripped 6 bases from V and 2 bases from J, with 6 bases between. This CDR3 is built from 12 residues. CDR3: CASSQYTDTQYF. The CDR3 region has the DNA TGCGCCAGCAGCCAGTACACAGATACGCAGTATTTT.

The chain uses TRBV7-2 and TRBJ1-3; D perhaps matches TRBD1 (5 bases). Trimming cost V 5 bases and J 0 bases, with 11 bases left between them. This CDR3 region has 15 residues. CDR1 SGHTA and CDR2 FQGNSA come from the germline V gene. As DNA, the CDR3 is TGTGCCAGCAGCACGGGACCGAACTCTGGAAACACCATATATTTT. This gives the protein CASSTGPNSGNTIYF. Combining the CDR3 with reference TRBV7-2 and TRBJ1-3 gives the whole variable domain GAGVSQSPSNKVTEKGKDVELRCDPISGHTALYWYRQSLGQGLEFLIYFQGNSAPDKSGLPSDRFSAERTGGSVSTLTIQRTQQEDSAVYLCASSTGPNSGNTIYFGEGSWLTVV.

This clone has only one observation. The V call is TRBV19, the J call TRBJ1-4; D may be TRBD1 (6 bases). The ends were cut back, 2 bases at V and 8 bases at J, with 9 bases in the middle. The germline V gene has CDR1 LNHDA and CDR2 SQIVND (reference sequence). CDR3 length: 13 residues. CDR3 bases: TGTGCCAGTAGTATAATCAGGGGCGAAAAACTGTTTTTT. It translates to CASSIIRGEKLFF.

J is TRBJ1-5 and V is TRBV6-6; D remains unclear. The germline gives CDR1 MNHNY, CDR2 SVGAGI (reference sequence). Trimming pared 3 bases from V and 3 bases from J, leaving 15 bases between. The CDR3 runs 16 residues. The CDR3 coding sequence is TGTGCCAGCAGTTATAAAGCCCTGCGGGACAATCAGCCCCAGCATTTT. It yields the protein CASSYKALRDNQPQHF.

The table lists this clone with a few counts. V gene TRBV5-4 combines with J gene TRBJ1-1; 7 bases match TRBD1. With V trimmed by 4 bases and J by 0 bases, 6 bases remained unmatched. The CDR3 contains 15 residues. Germline CDR1 and CDR2: SGHNT and YYREEE (reference sequence). The CDR3 DNA sequence: TGTGCCAGCAGCCCAGGGACAGTCATGAACACTGAAGCTTTCTTT. This sequence encodes CASSPGTVMNTEAFF. Complete variable domain (other parts from reference TRBV5-4 and TRBJ1-1): ETGVTQSPTHLIKTRGQQVTLRCSSQSGHNTVSWYQQALGQGPQFIFQYYREEENGRGNFPPRFSGLQFPNYSSELNVNALELDDSALYLCASSPGTVMNTEAFFGQGTRLTVV.

This clone appeared a few times. This chain uses TRBV19 with TRBJ1-5, with D uncertain. Trimming cost V 4 bases and J 11 bases, with 12 bases left between them. The CDR3 covers 12 residues. CDR1 is LNHDA, CDR2 SQIVND, per germline (reference sequence). CDR3 in amino acids: CASSRAIGAQHF. The CDR3 DNA reads TGTGCCAGTAGTAGGGCGATTGGGGCCCAGCATTTT.

The chain is built from TRBV28 and TRBJ2-7; 7 positions match TRBD1. CDR1 is MDHEN and CDR2 is SYDVKM in the germline V gene. The junction had 7 bases not matched to a gene; V was cut back by 6 bases and J by 2 bases. The CDR3 is 14 residues long. The DNA for the CDR3 is TGTGCCAGCAGCCAAAGGGGGCGCGCCTACGAGCAGTACTTC. Translated, it gives CASSQRGRAYEQYF.

This rearrangement joins TRBV30 to TRBJ2-7; TRBD2 matches 15 bases. V was clipped by 8 bases and J by 3 bases; unmatched bases: 11. The CDR3 has 16 amino acids. Looked up from germline, CDR1 is GTSNPN and CDR2 is SVGIG (reference sequence). The CDR3 nucleotides are TGTGCCGCCAAGGGACTAGCGGGGGGACTTTACTACGAGCAGTACTTC. Translating gives CAAKGLAGGLYYEQYF.

The table lists this clone with a count of one. V and J are TRBV4-3 and TRBJ1-2; D is perhaps TRBD1 (5 bases). The CDR3 is made up of 15 amino acids. CDR1 and CDR2 (germline): LGHNA, YSLEER. Trimming stripped 1 base from V and 7 bases from J, with 16 bases between. The CDR3 DNA sequence: TGCGCCAGCAGCCAAGCCCCCGGGGGGTACTCTGGCTACACCTTC. Encoded protein: CASSQAPGGYSGYTF.

This clone came up once. This chain connects TRBV19 to TRBJ1-5; D call uncertain. The CDR3 is 14 residues long. The germline V gene encodes CDR1 LNHDA and CDR2 SQIVND (reference sequence). The V gene lost 9 bases and the J gene lost 9 bases, with 21 bases spanning the gap. CDR3 protein: CARLLWLPKAPQHF. In DNA form, the CDR3 reads TGTGCCAGATTGTTGTGGCTCCCAAAGGCGCCCCAGCATTTT.

A single count supports this clone. The chain combines TRBV9 with TRBJ2-2; weak D call: TRBD2 (5 bases). The V gene lost 5 bases and the J gene lost 4 bases, with 12 bases spanning the gap. The CDR3 contains 14 residues. The germline V gene has CDR1 SGDLS and CDR2 YYNGEE. The CDR3 here is CASSSRSGTGELFF. The CDR3 region has the DNA TGTGCCAGCAGTAGCCGGAGCGGCACCGGGGAGCTGTTTTTT. Looking up the rest from reference TRBV9 and TRBJ2-2 gives the full variable domain: DSGVTQTPKHLITATGQRVTLRCSPRSGDLSVYWYQQSLDQGLQFLIQYYNGEERAKGNILERFSAQQFPDLHSELNLSSLELGDSALYFCASSSRSGTGELFFGEGSRLTVL.

In DNA form, the CDR3 reads TGTGCCAGCAGACAGGGGGGCCCTAATGAAAAACTGTTTTTT. Amino acid sequence: CASRQGGPNEKLFF. V and J are TRBV6-5 and TRBJ1-4; 8 positions agree with TRBD1. Germline V gives CDR1 MNHEY, CDR2 SVGAGI. V lost 6 bases, J lost 3 bases, and 3 bases stayed unmatched. The CDR3 loop spans 14 amino acids.

As concerns this clone: This sample also contains other DNA sequences that code for the same CDR3. The J gene is TRBJ2-7, the V gene TRBV5-1; TRBD2 is a possible D gene (6 bases). Deletions cut 4 bases from V and 2 bases from J, with 13 bases between. This CDR3 comprises 14 residues. CDR1 is SGHRS and CDR2 is YFSETQ in the germline V gene. For the CDR3, the DNA is TGCGCCAGCAGCCCAACGTCGGGGGCCTACGAGCAGTACTTC. It is translated as CASSPTSGAYEQYF.